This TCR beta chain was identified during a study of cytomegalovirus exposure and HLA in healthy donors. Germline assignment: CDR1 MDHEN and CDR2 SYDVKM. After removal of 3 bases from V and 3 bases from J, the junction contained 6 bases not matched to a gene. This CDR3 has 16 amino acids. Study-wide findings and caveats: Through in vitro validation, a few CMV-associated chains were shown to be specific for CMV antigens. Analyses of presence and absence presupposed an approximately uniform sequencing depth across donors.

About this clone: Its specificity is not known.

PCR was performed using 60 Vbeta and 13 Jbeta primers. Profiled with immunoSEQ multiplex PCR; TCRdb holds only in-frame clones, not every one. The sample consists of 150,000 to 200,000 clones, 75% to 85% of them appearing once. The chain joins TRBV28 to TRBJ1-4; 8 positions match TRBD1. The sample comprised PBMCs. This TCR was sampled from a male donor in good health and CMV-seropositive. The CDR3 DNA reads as TGTGCCAGCAGTTTCTTCAGGGGGCGGTCTAATGAAAAACTGTTTTTT. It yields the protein CASSFFRGRSNEKLFF. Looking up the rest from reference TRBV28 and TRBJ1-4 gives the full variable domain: DVKVTQSSRYLVKRTGEKVFLECVQDMDHENMFWYRQDPGLGLRLIYFSYDVKMKEKGDIPEGYSVSREKKERFSLILESASTNQTSMYLCASSFFRGRSNEKLFFGSGTQLSVL.